This T cell receptor (beta chain) is drawn from a study of T-cell reconstitution after alpha-beta-depleted transplantation in children (dated by TCRdb to the mid-2010s). In the study overall: The study quantitatively tracked T-cell immune reconstitution after TCRalphabeta/CD19-depleted allogeneic hematopoietic cell transplantation in children using TCR repertoire profiling.

The receptor library was made with PCR. The sequencer was an Illumina HiSeq 2500. TCR libraries were prepared with molecular barcoding, using unique molecular identifiers to normalize TCRbeta repertoire quantification. TCRdb trimmed the raw reads at Q25, called clones with MiXCR and kept productive beta chains. Each entry is one CDR3 protein sequence, shown with its most common DNA and genes. The sample profile shows more than 200,000 distinct CDR3 sequences; roughly 24% of them were found once. The ten largest clones represent about 2.6% of the sample. In the paper's terms, the treatment or condition label means: allogeneic hematopoietic cell transplantation with graft depleted of TCRalphabeta T cells and CD19 B cells. The transplant recipients were children given TCRalphabeta/CD19-depleted allogeneic hematopoietic cell grafts. This clonotype was seen a few times. Its binding antigen is unknown. The record has no base qualities; no much larger clone is one base away.

On the study overall, not on this receptor specifically: Hyperexpanded clone frequencies declined over subsequent months; after one year, T-cell counts and TCRbeta diversity were mostly attributed to newly produced T cells. The apparently early alphabetaT-cell count recovery about two months after transplant was reportedly dependent on only several hundred rapidly expanded clones derived from non-depleted graft cells. In some patients, the high TCRbeta diversity seen at day 60 was put down to recipient T cells and intrathymic progenitors that had survived conditioning.

This TCR derives from a girl aged 2 to 9 with Fanconi anemia, due to receive a stem cell transplant. Sequenced material: PBMCs, taken before TCRalphabeta/CD19-depleted stem cell transplant.

The bases read TGCGCCAGCAGGGGAGGGACTAGCGGCGAGCAGTACTTC. Its amino acids are CASRGGTSGEQYF. The V gene is TRBV5-1 and the J gene is TRBJ2-7; 11 central nucleotides agree with TRBD2. The germline V gene encodes CDR1 SGHRS and CDR2 YFSETQ. V trim: 5 bases; J trim: 6 bases; unmatched bases: 4. Spanning cysteine to phenylalanine, the CDR3 consists of 13 amino acids. Only the CDR3 portion is preserved as DNA: 39 bases, with reading frame beginning at the first base.